These 22 T cell receptor beta chains were sequenced from one sample in a study of T cells in Graves' hyperthyroidism and ophthalmopathy (dated by TCRdb to between 2018 and 2020). Library preparation was by multiplex PCR. The sequencing machine was an Illumina HiSeq 2000. The TCR beta CDR3 regions were amplified from the RNA transcripts. The first round of RT-PCR for the TCR CDR3 was performed with the HTBI primer set and the Qiagen OneStep RT-PCR kit. Starting from the raw public reads, TCRdb applied fastp trimming at Q25, assembled clones with MiXCR and retained in-frame beta chains. Each entry is one CDR3 protein sequence, shown with its most common DNA and genes. A total of roughly 560,000 distinct CDR3 sequences appear in this sample, roughly 14% of them only once. The top ten constitute roughly 4.5% of the sample. Sequenced material: blood. These receptors were taken from a woman between 40 and 50 years old with Graves' ophthalmopathy.

For this clonotype: One junction end does not reproduce the germline sequence, and a read error may be involved. For the CDR3, the DNA is TGTGTCAGCAGCCTACTTCCCTCCTACGAGCAGTACTTC. This encodes CVSSLLPSYEQYF. The rearrangement joins TRBV7-2 to TRBJ2-7; no clear D. The V gene's germline CDR1 is SGHTA and CDR2 FQGNSA. The CDR3 runs 13 residues.

In its sample, this clonotype was seen a few times. The rearrangement uses TRBV20-1 and TRBJ2-7; D is perhaps TRBD1 or TRBD2 (5 bases each). The CDR3 spans 12 residues. V was trimmed by 6 bases and J by 3 bases, leaving 12 bases between them. CDR1 and CDR2 from the germline V gene are DFQATT and SNEGSKA (reference sequence). The CDR3 protein is CSAKRDVYEQYF. Written as DNA, the CDR3 is TGCAGTGCAAAGAGGGACGTCTACGAGCAGTACTTC.

This clonotype was counted at least ten times. J is TRBJ1-1 and V is TRBV28, with D perhaps matching TRBD1 (6 bases). Deletions cut 6 bases from V and 4 bases from J, with 18 bases between. Germline CDR1 MDHEN, CDR2 SYDVKM. The CDR3 is made up of 15 amino acids. The CDR3, as DNA: TGTGCCAGCAGCTACAGGGACTTAAGGGGCACTGAAGCTTTCTTT. Translated: CASSYRDLRGTEAFF.

This chain joins TRBV28 and TRBJ1-2; D gene uncertain. Germline-derived CDR1 and CDR2 are MDHEN and SYDVKM. The CDR3 spans 14 residues. Trimming took 2 bases from V and 1 from J, leaving 8 bases between them. The CDR3 protein is CASSLGQVNYGYTF. The CDR3 DNA reads as TGTGCCAGCAGTTTAGGGCAGGTTAACTATGGCTACACCTTC.

This clonotype occurred many times. V is TRBV11-2 and J is TRBJ2-2; 7 bases are a match to TRBD2. V lost 4 bases and J lost 5; bases outside the gene matches: 10. The CDR3 has 16 amino acids. Germline V gene lookup returns CDR1 SGHAT and CDR2 FQNNGV. CDR3 sequence: CASSSIPLARTGELFF. Written as DNA, the CDR3 is TGTGCCAGCAGCTCTATCCCACTAGCGCGGACCGGGGAGCTGTTTTTT.

This chain connects TRBV29-1 to TRBJ2-3; D perhaps matches TRBD2 (5 bases). The CDR3 spans 10 residues. With 3 bases removed from V and 10 bases from J, the gap between germline ends came to 8 bases. CDR1 and CDR2 from the germline V gene are SQVTM and ANQGSEA. CDR3 loop: CSVDEGAQYF. The DNA for the CDR3 is TGCAGCGTTGACGAGGGAGCGCAGTATTTT.

This clonotype was observed at least ten times. The rearrangement joins TRBV20-1 to TRBJ1-2, with a possible D match to TRBD1 (5 bases). The CDR3 runs to 13 residues. Germline V lookup: CDR1 DFQATT, CDR2 SNEGSKA (reference sequence). V dropped 6 bases and J dropped 4 bases, with 15 bases sitting between them. CDR3 sequence (DNA): TGCAGTGCGGATAACGGGGCTTCCTATGGCTACACCTTC. Translated, it gives CSADNGASYGYTF.

This clonotype was recorded at least ten times. The J gene is TRBJ1-2, the V gene TRBV2, with D maybe TRBD1 (5 bases). CDR3 size: 13 residues. CDR1 and CDR2 from the germline V gene are SNHLY and FYNNEI. Trimming removed 3 bases from V and 3 bases from J, with 8 bases in between. The CDR3 bases are TGTGCCAGCAGTGATCAGGGCCACTATGGCTACACCTTC. Translating gives CASSDQGHYGYTF.

In this sample, this clonotype turned up many times. The chain links TRBV10-3 to TRBJ2-5; TRBD2 matches at 12 bases. The CDR3 is 16 amino acids. Germline assignment: CDR1 ENHRY and CDR2 SYGVKD. The J segment lost 4 bases and the V segment lost 6 bases, leaving 9 bases of the junction unmatched. CDR3 DNA sequence: TGTGCCATCAGCAAGGGACTAGCGGGCGGGGGAGAGACCCAGTACTTC. Protein: CAISKGLAGGGETQYF.

This clonotype was recorded many times. The chain couples TRBV6-5 to TRBJ1-1; D is unclear. The V gene lost 7 bases and the J gene lost 6 bases, with 12 bases spanning the gap. This CDR3 is 12 amino acids long. The germline gives CDR1 MNHEY, CDR2 SVGAGI. CDR3 in amino acids: CASKEGKAEAFF. For the CDR3, the DNA is TGTGCCAGCAAGGAGGGAAAGGCTGAAGCTTTCTTT.

There are a few counts of this clonotype. The gene calls are TRBV12-3 or TRBV12-4 and TRBJ2-7; 10 bases match TRBD1. This CDR3 is built from 16 residues. The V gene end was trimmed by 6 bases and the J gene end by 7 bases; junction bases not matched to a gene: 15. The CDR3 protein is CASRGDGQGDNREQYF. CDR3 DNA: TGTGCCAGCAGGGGAGACGGACAGGGGGACAATAGGGAGCAGTACTTC.

The rearrangement joins TRBV6-5 to TRBJ2-7, with TRBD2 matching over 14 bases. This CDR3 is 15 amino acids long. Trimming removed 4 bases from V and 6 bases from J; junction bases left unmatched: 5. CDR1 is MNHEY and CDR2 is SVGAGI in the germline V gene. This chain's CDR3 is CASSWGTSGRLEQYF. The CDR3 DNA reads as TGTGCCAGCAGTTGGGGGACTAGCGGGAGACTCGAGCAGTACTTC.

The chain carries TRBV27 and TRBJ1-3; TRBD1 matches at 10 bases. The CDR3 runs to 15 residues. The V and J ends lost 5 bases and 4 bases, in that order; junction bases with no gene match: 5. The V gene's germline CDR1 is MNHEY and CDR2 SMNVEV (reference sequence). This chain's CDR3 is CASSPGQGLGNTIYF. The CDR3 DNA sequence: TGTGCCAGCAGTCCGGGACAGGGGTTAGGAAACACCATATATTTT.

The chain is built from TRBV7-9 and TRBJ2-7; 10 bases agree with TRBD2. Germline V CDR1 and CDR2: SEHNR, FQNEAQ (reference sequence). With 5 bases clipped from V and 6 bases from J, the junction kept 10 bases outside the gene matches. The CDR3 contains 15 residues. The CDR3 bases are TGTGCCAGCAGCCAGGGGGCTAGCGGGAGTACCGAGCAGTACTTC. The encoded protein is CASSQGASGSTEQYF.

This clonotype was found many times. The chain carries TRBV27 and TRBJ1-3, with D uncertain. The CDR3 spans 17 residues. Deletions cut 11 bases from V and 0 bases from J, with 23 bases between. Germline V gene sequence: CDR1 MNHEY, CDR2 SMNVEV (reference sequence). The CDR3 sequence: CAYKREAASSSGNTIYF. The CDR3 DNA follows: TGTGCCTACAAACGGGAGGCAGCCTCGAGCTCTGGAAACACCATATATTTT.

This clonotype has ten or more counts. The J gene is TRBJ1-5, the V gene TRBV6-5, with D perhaps TRBD1 (5 bases). The CDR3 runs to 16 residues. The V and J ends lost 2 bases and 1 base respectively, with 12 bases between them. Per the germline V gene, CDR1 is MNHEY and CDR2 is SVGAGI. The CDR3: CASSYRPGPSNQPQHF. The CDR3 region has the DNA TGTGCCAGCAGTTACCGACCGGGGCCCAGCAATCAGCCCCAGCATTTT.

In this sample, this clonotype turned up many times. V gene TRBV28 combines with J gene TRBJ1-5; 8 nucleotides agree with TRBD1. CDR1 is MDHEN and CDR2 is SYDVKM in the germline V gene. The CDR3 is 15 amino acids. The V and J ends lost 1 base and 7 bases, in that order; junction bases with no gene match: 6. The CDR3 spells CASSLFGQGGQPQHF. CDR3 DNA sequence: TGTGCCAGCAGTTTATTCGGACAGGGAGGGCAGCCCCAGCATTTT.

This clonotype was found many times. The chain combines TRBV9 with TRBJ1-1; unclear D gene. CDR3 length: 13 amino acids. The germline V and J ends were trimmed by 4 bases and 1 base, with 8 bases remaining between them. The germline V gene encodes CDR1 SGDLS and CDR2 YYNGEE. CDR3 in amino acids: CASSPNTNTEAFF. The CDR3 DNA is TGTGCCAGCAGCCCAAATACGAACACTGAAGCTTTCTTT.

The sample holds a few counts of this clonotype. The V call is TRBV20-1, the J call TRBJ1-1, with unresolved D. Germline loops: CDR1 DFQATT, CDR2 SNEGSKA (reference sequence). Deletions cut 3 bases from V and 6 bases from J, with 14 bases between. The length of the CDR3 is 13 residues. CDR3 sequence (DNA): TGCAGTGCTAGTTGGGCCGGGTGGCCTGAAGCTTTCTTT. This sequence encodes CSASWAGWPEAFF.

This clonotype occurred many times. This rearrangement joins TRBV2 to TRBJ1-2; tentative D call: TRBD1 (6 bases). There are 13 residues in the CDR3. Deletions cut 4 bases from V and 8 bases from J, with 14 bases between. Per the germline V gene, CDR1 is SNHLY and CDR2 is FYNNEI. CDR3 region: CASSAEGTSGYTF. DNA for the CDR3: TGTGCCAGCAGTGCGGAAGGGACATCCGGCTACACCTTC.

Ten or more counts support this clonotype. V and J are TRBV6-1 and TRBJ1-3; a possible D gene is TRBD1 (5 bases). The V and J ends lost 6 bases and 2 bases respectively, with 14 bases between them. The CDR3 contains 15 residues. Looked up from germline, CDR1 is MNHNS and CDR2 is SASEGT. The CDR3 DNA follows: TGTGCCAGCAGACCGACAGTAAATCCTGGAAACACCATATATTTT. Translation gives CASRPTVNPGNTIYF.

This clonotype has ten or more counts. The chain uses TRBV24-1 and TRBJ2-7, with D possibly matching TRBD2 (6 bases). V was clipped by 6 bases and J by 0 bases, with 11 bases between them. Germline V gene data show CDR1 as KGHDR and CDR2 as SFDVKD. The length of the CDR3 is 14 residues. CDR3 sequence (DNA): TGTGCCACCAGTCCCGCCGGGGGCTCCTACGAGCAGTACTTC. Amino acid sequence: CATSPAGGSYEQYF.